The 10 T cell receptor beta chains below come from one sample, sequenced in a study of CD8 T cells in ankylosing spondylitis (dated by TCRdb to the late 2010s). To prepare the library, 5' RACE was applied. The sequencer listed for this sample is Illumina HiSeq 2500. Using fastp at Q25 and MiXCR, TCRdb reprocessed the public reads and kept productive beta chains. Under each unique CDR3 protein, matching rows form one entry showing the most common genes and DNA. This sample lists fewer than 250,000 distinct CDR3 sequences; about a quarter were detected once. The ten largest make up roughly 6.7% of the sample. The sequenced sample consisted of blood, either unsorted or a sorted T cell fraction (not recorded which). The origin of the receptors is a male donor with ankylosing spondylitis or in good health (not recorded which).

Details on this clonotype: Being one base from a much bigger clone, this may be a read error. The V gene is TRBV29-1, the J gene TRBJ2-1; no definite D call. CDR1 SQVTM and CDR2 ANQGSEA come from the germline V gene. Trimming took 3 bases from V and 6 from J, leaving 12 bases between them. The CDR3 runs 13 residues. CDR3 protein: CSVDRVSGNEQFF. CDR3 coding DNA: TGCAGCGTTGACCGGGTTTCGGGCAATGAGCAGTTCTTC.

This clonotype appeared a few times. As DNA, the CDR3 is TGCAGTGCTAGCGGGACAGTCGACGGGGAGCTGTTTTTT. Its protein is CSASGTVDGELFF. The chain couples TRBV20-1 to TRBJ2-2; 7 nucleotides line up with TRBD1. Germline CDR1 and CDR2: DFQATT and SNEGSKA (reference sequence). The CDR3 is 13 residues long. Trimming took 3 bases from V and 7 from J; bases not matched to a gene: 5.

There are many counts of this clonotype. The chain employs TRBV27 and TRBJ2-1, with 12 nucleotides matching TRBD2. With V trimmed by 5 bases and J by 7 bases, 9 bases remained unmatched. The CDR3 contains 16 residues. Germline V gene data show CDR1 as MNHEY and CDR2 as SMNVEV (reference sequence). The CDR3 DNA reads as TGTGCCAGCAGTACCCCCGTGACTAGCGGGAGTAATGAGCAGTTCTTC. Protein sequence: CASSTPVTSGSNEQFF.

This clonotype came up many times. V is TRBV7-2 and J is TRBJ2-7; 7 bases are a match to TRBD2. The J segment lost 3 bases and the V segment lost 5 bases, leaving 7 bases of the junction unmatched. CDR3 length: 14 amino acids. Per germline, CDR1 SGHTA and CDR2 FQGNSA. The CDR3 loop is CASSPTSGNYEQYF. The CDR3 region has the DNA TGTGCCAGCAGCCCCACGAGCGGGAACTACGAGCAGTACTTC.

Here the CDR3 reads CASSLVRAPDNEQFF. CDR3 bases: TGTGCCAGCAGCTTAGTAAGGGCCCCAGACAATGAGCAGTTCTTC. V usage is TRBV7-2 and J usage is TRBJ2-1; D gene uncertain. CDR3 length: 15 residues. In germline, CDR1 is SGHTA, CDR2 FQGNSA. Trimming stripped 1 base from V and 5 bases from J, with 12 bases between.

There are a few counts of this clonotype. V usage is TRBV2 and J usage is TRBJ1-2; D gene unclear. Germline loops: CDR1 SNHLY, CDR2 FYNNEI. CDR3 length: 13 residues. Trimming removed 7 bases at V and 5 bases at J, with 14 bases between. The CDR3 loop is CASNVRGAYGYTF. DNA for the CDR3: TGTGCCAGCAACGTCCGAGGAGCGTATGGCTACACCTTC. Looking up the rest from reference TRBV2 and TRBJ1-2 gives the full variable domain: EPEVTQTPSHQVTQMGQEVILRCVPISNHLYFYWYRQILGQKVEFLVSFYNNEISEKSEIFDDQFSVERPDGSNFTLKIRSTKLEDSAMYFCASNVRGAYGYTFGSGTRLTVV.

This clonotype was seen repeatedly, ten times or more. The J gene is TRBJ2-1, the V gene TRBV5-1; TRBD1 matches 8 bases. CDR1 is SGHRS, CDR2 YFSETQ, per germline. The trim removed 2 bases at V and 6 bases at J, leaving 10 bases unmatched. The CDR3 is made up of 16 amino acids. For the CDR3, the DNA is TGCGCCAGCAGCTTAAGGGGAGGACAGGGAGCCAATGAGCAGTTCTTC. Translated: CASSLRGGQGANEQFF.

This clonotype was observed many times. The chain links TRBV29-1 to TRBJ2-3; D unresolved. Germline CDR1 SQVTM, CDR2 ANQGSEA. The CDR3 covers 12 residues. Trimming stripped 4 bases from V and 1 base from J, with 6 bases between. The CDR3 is CSVALGTDTQYF. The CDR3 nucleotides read TGCAGCGTTGCATTAGGCACAGATACGCAGTATTTT.

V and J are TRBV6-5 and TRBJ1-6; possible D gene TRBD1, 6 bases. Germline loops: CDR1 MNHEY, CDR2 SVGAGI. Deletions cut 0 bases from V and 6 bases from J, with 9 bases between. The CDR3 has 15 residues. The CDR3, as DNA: TGTGCCAGCAGTTACTCGAAGGGGGTTAATTCACCCCTCCACTTT. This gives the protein CASSYSKGVNSPLHF.

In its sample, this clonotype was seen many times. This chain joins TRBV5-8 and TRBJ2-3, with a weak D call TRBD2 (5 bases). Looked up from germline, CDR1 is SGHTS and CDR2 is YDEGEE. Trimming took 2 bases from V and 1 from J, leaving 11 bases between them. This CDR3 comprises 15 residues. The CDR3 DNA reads TGTGCCAGCAGCTTAAGCGGATCCCGCACAGATACGCAGTATTTT. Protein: CASSLSGSRTDTQYF.